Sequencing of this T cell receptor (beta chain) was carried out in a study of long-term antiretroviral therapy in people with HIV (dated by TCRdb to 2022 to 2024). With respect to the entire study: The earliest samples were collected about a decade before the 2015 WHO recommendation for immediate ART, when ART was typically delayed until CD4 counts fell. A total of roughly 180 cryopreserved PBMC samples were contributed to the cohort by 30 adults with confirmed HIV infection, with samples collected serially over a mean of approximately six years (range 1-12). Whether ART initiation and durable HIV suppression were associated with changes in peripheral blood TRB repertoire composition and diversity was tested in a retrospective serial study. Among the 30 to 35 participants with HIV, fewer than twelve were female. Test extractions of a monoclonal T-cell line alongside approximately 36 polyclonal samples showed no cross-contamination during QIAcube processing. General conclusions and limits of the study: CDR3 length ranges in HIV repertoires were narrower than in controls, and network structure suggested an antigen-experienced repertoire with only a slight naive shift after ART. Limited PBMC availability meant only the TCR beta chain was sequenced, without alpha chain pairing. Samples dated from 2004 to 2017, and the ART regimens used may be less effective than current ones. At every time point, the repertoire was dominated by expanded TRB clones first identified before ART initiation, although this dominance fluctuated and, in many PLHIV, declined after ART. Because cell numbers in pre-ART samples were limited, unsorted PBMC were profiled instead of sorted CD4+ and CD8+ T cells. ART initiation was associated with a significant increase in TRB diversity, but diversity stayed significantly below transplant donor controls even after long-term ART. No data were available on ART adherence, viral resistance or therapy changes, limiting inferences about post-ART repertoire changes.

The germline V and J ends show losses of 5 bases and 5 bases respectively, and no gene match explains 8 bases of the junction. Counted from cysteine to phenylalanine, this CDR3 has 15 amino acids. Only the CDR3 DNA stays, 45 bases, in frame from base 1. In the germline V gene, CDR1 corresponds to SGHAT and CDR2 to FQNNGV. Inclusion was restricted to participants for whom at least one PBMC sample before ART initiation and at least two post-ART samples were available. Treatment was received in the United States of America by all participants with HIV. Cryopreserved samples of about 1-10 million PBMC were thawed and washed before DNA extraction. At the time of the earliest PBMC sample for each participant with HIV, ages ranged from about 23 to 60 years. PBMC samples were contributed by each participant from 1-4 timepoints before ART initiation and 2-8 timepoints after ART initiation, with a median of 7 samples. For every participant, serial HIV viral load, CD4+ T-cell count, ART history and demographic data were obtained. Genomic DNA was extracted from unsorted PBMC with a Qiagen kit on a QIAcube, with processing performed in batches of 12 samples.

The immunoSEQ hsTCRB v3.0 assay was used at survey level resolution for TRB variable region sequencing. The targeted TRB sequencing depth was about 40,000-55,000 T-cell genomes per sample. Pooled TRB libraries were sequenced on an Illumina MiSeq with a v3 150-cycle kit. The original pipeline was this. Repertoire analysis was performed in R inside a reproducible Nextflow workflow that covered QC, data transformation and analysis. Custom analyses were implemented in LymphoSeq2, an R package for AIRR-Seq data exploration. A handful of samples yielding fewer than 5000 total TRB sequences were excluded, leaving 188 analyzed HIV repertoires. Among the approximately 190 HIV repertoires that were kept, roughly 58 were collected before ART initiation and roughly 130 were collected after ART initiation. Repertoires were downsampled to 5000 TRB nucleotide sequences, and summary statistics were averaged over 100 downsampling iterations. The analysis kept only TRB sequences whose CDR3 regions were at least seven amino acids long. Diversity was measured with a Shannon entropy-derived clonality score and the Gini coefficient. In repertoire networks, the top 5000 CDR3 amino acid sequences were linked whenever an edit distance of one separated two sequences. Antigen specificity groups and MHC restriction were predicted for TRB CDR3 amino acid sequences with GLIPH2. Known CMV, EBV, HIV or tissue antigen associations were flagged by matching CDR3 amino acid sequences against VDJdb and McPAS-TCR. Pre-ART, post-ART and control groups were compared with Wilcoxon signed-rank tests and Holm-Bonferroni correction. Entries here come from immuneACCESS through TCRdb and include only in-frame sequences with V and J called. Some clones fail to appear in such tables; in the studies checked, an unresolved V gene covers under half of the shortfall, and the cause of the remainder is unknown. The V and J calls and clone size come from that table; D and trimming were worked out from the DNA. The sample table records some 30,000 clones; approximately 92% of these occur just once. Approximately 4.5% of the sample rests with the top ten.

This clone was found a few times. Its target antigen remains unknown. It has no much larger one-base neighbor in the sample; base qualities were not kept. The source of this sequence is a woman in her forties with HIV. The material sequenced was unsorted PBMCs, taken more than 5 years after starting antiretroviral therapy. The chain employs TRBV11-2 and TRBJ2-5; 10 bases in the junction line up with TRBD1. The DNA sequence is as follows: TGTGCCAGCAGCCTGGGACAGGGGAGGGGGGAGACCCAGTACTTC. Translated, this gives CASSLGQGRGETQYF.